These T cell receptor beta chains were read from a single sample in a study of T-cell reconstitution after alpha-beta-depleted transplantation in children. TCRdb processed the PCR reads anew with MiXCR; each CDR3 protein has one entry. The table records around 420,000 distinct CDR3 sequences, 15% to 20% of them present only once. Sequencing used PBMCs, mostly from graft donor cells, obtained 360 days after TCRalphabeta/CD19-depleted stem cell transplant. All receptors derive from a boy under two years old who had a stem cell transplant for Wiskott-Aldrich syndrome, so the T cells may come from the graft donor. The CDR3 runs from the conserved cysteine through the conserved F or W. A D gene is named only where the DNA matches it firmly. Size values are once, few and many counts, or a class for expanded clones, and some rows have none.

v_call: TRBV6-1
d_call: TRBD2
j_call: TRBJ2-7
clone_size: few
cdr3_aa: CASRLKRGASYEQYF
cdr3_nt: TGTGCCAGCCGACTTAAGCGGGGAGCCAGCTACGAGCAGTACTTC

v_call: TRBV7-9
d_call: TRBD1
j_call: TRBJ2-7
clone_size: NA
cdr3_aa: CASSSRAGTVYEQYF
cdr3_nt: TGTGCCAGCAGCTCACGAGCAGGGACAGTATACGAGCAGTACTTC

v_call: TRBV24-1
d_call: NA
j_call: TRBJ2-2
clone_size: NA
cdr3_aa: CATERAGELFF
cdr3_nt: TGTGCCACCGAAAGGGCCGGGGAGCTGTTTTTT

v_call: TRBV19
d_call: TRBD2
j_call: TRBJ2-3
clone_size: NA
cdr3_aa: CASSMFWRGDSTDTQYF
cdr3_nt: TGTGCCAGTAGTATGTTTTGGCGGGGGGACTCCACAGATACGCAGTATTTT

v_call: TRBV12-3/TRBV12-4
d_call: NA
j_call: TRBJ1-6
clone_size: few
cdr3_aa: CASKSLDSYSPLHF
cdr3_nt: TGTGCCAGCAAATCCTTGGACAGCTATTCACCCCTCCACTTT

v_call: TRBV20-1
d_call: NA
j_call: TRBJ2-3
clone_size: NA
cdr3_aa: CSATGSTDTQYF
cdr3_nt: TGCAGTGCTACGGGTTCCACAGATACGCAGTATTTT

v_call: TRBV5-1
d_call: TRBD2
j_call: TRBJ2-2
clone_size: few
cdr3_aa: CASSWGPTSAGGELFF
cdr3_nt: TGCGCCAGCAGCTGGGGGCCGACTAGCGCGGGCGGGGAGCTGTTTTTT

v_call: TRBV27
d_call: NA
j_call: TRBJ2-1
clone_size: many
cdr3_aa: CASSIRQDYSIYNEQFF
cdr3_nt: TGTGCCAGCAGTATACGACAAGACTATAGCATCTACAATGAGCAGTTCTTC

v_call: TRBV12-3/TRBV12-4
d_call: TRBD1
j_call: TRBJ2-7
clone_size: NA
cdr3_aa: CASSFRGQGAYEQYF
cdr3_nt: TGTGCCAGCAGTTTCCGGGGGCAGGGGGCGTACGAGCAGTACTTC

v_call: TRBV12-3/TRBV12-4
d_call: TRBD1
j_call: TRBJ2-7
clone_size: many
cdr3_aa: CASSSGQVAYEQYF
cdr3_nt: TGTGCCAGCAGTTCCGGACAGGTCGCCTACGAGCAGTACTTC

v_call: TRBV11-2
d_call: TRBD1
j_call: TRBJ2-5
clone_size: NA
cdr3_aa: CASSISADRGKETQYF
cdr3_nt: TGTGCCAGCAGTATTTCCGCGGACAGGGGGAAAGAGACCCAGTACTTC

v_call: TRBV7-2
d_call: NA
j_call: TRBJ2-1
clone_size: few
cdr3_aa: CASSGYQDEQFF
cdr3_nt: TGTGCCAGCAGCGGATATCAGGATGAGCAGTTCTTC

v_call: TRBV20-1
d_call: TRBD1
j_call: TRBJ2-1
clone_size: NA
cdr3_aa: CSARGTGPYNEQFF
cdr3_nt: TGCAGTGCTCGGGGGACAGGGCCCTACAATGAGCAGTTCTTC

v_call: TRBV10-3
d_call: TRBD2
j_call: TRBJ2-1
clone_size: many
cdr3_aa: CAISESASGSNEQFF
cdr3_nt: TGTGCCATCAGTGAGTCAGCTAGCGGGAGTAATGAGCAGTTCTTC

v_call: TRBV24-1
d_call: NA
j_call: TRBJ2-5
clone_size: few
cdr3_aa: CATSERGSQETQYF
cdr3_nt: TGTGCCACCAGTGAACGGGGCTCTCAAGAGACCCAGTACTTC

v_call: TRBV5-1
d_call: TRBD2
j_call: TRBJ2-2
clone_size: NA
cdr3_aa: CASSPNLLAALNTGELFF
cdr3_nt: TGCGCCAGCAGCCCCAACCTCCTAGCGGCCTTGAACACCGGGGAGCTGTTTTTT

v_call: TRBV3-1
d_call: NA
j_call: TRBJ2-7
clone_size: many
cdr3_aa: CASSQVGGATDEQYF
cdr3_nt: TGTGCCAGCAGCCAAGTGGGGGGCGCGACGGACGAGCAGTACTTC

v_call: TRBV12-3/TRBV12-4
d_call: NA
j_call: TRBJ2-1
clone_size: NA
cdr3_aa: CASSLDSRYEQFF
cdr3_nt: TGTGCCAGCAGTCTCGATTCGCGCTATGAGCAGTTCTTC

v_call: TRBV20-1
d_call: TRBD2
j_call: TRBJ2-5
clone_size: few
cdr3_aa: CSASRASGEETQYF
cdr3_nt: TGCAGCGCCAGTAGGGCTAGCGGGGAAGAGACCCAGTACTTC

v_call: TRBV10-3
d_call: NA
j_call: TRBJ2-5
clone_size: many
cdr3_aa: CAISESLAGEETQYF
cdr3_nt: TGTGCCATCAGTGAGTCCCTAGCCGGGGAAGAGACCCAGTACTTC